This TCR beta chain is drawn from a study of radiation and T cells in renal cell carcinoma. CDR3 length: 15 residues. The V gene lost 6 bases and the J gene lost 6 bases, with 20 bases spanning the gap. Germline V gene sequence: CDR1 SNHLY, CDR2 FYNNEI. On this clone itself: The antigen is unknown.

Whole-study results and caveats: From baseline, blood top tumor clonotypes peaked at 2 weeks post-radiation.

This sample's time point: baseline pretreatment blood. Treatment denoted: 15 Gy SBRT to primary tumor, nephrectomy 4 weeks later. The method was immunoSEQ multiplex PCR; TCRdb's version includes in-frame clones alone and lacks a portion of them. The sample shows about 61,000 clones, around 80% of them seen only once. Material: blood, obtained from a patient whose treatment included radiotherapy and nephrectomy. The chain recombines TRBV2 with TRBJ1-2; D may be TRBD1 (5 bases). The origin of this receptor is a man aged 55 to 70 with renal cell carcinoma. CDR3 sequence reads: CASSQLRQRADGYTF. The CDR3, as DNA: TGTGCCAGCAGCCAGTTACGACAGAGAGCAGATGGCTACACCTTC.